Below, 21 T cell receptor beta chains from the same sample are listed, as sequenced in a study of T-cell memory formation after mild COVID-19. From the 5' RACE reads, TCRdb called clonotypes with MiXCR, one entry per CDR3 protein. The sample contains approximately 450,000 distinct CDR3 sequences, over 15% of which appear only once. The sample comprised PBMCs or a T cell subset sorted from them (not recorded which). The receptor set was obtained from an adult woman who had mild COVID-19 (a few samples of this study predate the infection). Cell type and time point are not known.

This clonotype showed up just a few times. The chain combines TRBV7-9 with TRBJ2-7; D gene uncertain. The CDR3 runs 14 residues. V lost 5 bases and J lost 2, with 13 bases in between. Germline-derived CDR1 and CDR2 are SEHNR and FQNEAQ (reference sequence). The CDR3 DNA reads TGTGCCAGCAGCCCCGTGGACGGACCCTACGAGCAGTACTTC. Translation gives CASSPVDGPYEQYF.

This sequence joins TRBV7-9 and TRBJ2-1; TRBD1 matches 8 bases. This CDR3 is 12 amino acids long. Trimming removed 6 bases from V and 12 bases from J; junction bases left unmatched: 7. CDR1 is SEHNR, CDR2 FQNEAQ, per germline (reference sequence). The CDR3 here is CASRGSGTGQFF. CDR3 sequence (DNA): TGTGCCAGCAGAGGATCCGGGACAGGGCAGTTCTTC.

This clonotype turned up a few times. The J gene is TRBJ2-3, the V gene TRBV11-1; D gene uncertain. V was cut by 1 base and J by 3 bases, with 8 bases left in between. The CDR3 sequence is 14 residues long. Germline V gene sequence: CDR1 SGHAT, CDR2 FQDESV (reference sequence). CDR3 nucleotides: TGTGCCAGCAGCTTAGAGTTGGCAACAGATACGCAGTATTTT. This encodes CASSLELATDTQYF.

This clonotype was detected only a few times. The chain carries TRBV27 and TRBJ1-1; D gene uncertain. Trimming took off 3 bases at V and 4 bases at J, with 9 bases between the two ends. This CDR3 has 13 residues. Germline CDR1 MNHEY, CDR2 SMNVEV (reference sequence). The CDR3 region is CASSFGVRTEAFF. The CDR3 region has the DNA TGTGCCAGCAGTTTCGGGGTTCGCACTGAAGCTTTCTTT.

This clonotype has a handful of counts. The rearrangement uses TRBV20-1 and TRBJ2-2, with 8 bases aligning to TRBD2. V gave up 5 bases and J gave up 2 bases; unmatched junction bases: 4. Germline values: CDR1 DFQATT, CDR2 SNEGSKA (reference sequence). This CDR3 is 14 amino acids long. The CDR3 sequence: CSALRTSNTGELFF. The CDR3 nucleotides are TGCAGTGCTCTCCGGACTAGCAACACCGGGGAGCTGTTTTTT.

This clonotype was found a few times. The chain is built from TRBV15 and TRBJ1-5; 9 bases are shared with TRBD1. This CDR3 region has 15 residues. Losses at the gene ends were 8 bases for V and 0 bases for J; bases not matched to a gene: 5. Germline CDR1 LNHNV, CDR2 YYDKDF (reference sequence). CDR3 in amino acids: CATGTGTYSNQPQHF. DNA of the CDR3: TGTGCCACCGGGACAGGGACATATAGCAATCAGCCCCAGCATTTT. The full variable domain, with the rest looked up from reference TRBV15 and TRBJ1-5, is DAMVIQNPRYQVTQFGKPVTLSCSQTLNHNVMYWYQQKSSQAPKLLFHYYDKDFNNEADTPDNFQSRRPNTSFCFLDIRSPGLGDTAMYLCATGTGTYSNQPQHFGDGTRLSIL.

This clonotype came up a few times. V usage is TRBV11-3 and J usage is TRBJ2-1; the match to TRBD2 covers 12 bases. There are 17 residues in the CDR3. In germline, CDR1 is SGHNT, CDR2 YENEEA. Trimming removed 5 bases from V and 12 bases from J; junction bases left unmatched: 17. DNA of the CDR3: TGTGCCAGCAGCACCCGATCGGGACTAGCGGGCCAGATGGGGCAGTTCTTC. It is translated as CASSTRSGLAGQMGQFF. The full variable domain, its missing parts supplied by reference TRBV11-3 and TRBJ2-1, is EAGVVQSPRYKIIEKKQPVAFWCNPISGHNTLYWYLQNLGQGPELLIRYENEEAVDDSQLPKDRFSAERLKGVDSTLKIQPAELGDSAVYLCASSTRSGLAGQMGQFFGPGTRLTVL.

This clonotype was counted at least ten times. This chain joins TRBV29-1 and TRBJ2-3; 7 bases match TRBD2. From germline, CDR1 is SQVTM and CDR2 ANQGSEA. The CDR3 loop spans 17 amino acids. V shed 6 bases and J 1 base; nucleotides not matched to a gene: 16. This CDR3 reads CSVASGGAGRGTDTQYF. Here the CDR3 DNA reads TGCAGCGTCGCGAGTGGGGGAGCGGGACGGGGCACAGATACGCAGTATTTT.

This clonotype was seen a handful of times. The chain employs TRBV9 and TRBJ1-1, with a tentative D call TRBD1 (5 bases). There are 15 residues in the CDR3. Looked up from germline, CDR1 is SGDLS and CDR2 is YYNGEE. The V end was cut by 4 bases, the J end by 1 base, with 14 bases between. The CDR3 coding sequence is TGTGCCAGCAGCTTGGGGGATCCGGGGAACACTGAAGCTTTCTTT. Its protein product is CASSLGDPGNTEAFF.

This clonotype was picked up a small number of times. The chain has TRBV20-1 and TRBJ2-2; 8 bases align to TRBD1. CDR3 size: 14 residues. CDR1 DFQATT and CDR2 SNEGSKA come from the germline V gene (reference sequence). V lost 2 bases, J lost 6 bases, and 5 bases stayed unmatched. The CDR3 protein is CSARRDRGAGELFF. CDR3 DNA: TGCAGTGCTAGACGCGACAGGGGTGCCGGGGAGCTGTTTTTT.

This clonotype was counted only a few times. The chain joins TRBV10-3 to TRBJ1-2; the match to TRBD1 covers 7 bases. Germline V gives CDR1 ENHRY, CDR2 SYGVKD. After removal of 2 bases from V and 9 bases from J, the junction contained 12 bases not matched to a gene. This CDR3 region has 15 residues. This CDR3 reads CAISEHGTADRSYTF. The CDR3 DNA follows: TGTGCCATCAGTGAGCATGGGACAGCCGATAGAAGCTACACCTTC.

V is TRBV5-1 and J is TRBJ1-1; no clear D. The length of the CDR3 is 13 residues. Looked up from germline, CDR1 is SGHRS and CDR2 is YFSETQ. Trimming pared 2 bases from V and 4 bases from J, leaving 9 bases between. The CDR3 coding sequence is TGCGCCAGCAGCTTCCGGGGAACCACTGAAGCTTTCTTT. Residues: CASSFRGTTEAFF.

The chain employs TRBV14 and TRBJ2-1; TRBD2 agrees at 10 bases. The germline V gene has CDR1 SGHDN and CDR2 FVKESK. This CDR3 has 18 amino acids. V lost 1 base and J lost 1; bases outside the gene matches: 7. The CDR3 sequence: CASSQAGTSARSYNEQFF. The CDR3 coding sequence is TGTGCCAGCAGCCAAGCAGGGACTAGCGCCCGATCCTACAATGAGCAGTTCTTC.

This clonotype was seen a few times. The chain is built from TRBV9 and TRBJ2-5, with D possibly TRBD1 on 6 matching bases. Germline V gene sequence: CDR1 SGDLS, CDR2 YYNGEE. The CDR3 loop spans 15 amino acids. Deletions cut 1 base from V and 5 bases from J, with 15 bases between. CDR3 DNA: TGTGCCAGCAGCGTAAATGGGGGCGTTTACGAGACCCAGTACTTC. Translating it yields CASSVNGGVYETQYF.

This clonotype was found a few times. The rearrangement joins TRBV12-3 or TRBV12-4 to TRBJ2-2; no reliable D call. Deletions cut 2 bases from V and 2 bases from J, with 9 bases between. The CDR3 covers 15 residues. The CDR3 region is CASSLSLYNTGELFF. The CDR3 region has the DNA TGTGCCAGCAGTTTATCGCTCTATAACACCGGGGAGCTGTTTTTT.

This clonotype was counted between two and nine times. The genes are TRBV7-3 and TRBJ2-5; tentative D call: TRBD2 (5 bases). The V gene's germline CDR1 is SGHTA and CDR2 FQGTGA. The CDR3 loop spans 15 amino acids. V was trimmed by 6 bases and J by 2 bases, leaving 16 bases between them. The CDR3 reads CASRDPGSGQETQYF. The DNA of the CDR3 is TGTGCCAGCAGGGACCCGGGGAGCGGACAAGAGACCCAGTACTTC.

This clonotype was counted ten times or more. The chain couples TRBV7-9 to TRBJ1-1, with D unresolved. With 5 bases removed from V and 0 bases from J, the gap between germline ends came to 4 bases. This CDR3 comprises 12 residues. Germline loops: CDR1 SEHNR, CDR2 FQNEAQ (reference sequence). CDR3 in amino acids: CASSALNTEAFF. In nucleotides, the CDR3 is TGTGCCAGCAGCGCCCTGAACACTGAAGCTTTCTTT.

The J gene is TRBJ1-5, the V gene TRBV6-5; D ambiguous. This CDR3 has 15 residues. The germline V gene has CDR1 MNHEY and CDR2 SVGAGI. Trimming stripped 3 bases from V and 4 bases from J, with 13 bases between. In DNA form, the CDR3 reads TGTGCCAGCAGTTATTCCGCCGGTGCTAATCAGCCCCAGCATTTT. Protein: CASSYSAGANQPQHF.

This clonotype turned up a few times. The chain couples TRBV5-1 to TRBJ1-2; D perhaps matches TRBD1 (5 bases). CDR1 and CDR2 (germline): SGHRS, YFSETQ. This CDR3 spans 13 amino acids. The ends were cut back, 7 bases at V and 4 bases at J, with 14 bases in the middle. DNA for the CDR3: TGCGCCAGCGGAGCAGGGATGTCCTATGGCTACACCTTC. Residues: CASGAGMSYGYTF.

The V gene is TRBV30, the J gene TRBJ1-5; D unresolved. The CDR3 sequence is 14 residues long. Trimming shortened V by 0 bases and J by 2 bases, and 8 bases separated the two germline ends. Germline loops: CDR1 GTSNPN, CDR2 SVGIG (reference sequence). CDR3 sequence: CAWSVTMGNQPQHF. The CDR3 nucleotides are TGTGCCTGGAGTGTGACGATGGGCAATCAGCCCCAGCATTTT.

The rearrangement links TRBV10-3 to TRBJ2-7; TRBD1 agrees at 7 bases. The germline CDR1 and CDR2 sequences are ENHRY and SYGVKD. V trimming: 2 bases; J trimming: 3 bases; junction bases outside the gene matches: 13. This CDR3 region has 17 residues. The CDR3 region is CAISEAEVRGNLYEQYF. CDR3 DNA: TGTGCCATCAGTGAGGCAGAAGTCAGGGGGAACCTCTACGAGCAGTACTTC.